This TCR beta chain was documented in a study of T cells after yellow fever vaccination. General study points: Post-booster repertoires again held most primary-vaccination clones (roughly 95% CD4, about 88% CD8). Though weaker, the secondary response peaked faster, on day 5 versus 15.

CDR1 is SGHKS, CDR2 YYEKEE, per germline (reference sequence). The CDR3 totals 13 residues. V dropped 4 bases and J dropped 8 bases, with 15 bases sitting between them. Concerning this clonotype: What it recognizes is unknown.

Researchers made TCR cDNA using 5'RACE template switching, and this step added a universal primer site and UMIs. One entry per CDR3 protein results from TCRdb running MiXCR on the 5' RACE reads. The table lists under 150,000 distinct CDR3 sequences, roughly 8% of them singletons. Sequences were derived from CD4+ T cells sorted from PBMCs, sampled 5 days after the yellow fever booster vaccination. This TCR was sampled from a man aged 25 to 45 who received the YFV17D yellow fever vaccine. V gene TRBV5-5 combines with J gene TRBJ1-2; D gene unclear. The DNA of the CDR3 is TGTGCCAGCAGCCCCGGGGTAGCTGGCGGCTACACCTTC. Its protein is CASSPGVAGGYTF.